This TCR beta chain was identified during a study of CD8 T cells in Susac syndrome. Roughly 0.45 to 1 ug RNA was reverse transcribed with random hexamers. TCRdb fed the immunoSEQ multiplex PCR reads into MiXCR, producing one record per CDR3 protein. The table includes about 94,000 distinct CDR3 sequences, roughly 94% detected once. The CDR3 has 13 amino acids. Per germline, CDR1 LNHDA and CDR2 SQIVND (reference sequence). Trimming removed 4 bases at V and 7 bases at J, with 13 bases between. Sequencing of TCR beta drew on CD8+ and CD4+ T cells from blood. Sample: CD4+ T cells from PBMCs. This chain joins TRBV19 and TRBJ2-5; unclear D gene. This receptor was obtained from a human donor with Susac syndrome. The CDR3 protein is CASSNMQRGTQYF. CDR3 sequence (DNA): TGTGCCAGTAGTAATATGCAGCGTGGGACCCAGTACTTC.